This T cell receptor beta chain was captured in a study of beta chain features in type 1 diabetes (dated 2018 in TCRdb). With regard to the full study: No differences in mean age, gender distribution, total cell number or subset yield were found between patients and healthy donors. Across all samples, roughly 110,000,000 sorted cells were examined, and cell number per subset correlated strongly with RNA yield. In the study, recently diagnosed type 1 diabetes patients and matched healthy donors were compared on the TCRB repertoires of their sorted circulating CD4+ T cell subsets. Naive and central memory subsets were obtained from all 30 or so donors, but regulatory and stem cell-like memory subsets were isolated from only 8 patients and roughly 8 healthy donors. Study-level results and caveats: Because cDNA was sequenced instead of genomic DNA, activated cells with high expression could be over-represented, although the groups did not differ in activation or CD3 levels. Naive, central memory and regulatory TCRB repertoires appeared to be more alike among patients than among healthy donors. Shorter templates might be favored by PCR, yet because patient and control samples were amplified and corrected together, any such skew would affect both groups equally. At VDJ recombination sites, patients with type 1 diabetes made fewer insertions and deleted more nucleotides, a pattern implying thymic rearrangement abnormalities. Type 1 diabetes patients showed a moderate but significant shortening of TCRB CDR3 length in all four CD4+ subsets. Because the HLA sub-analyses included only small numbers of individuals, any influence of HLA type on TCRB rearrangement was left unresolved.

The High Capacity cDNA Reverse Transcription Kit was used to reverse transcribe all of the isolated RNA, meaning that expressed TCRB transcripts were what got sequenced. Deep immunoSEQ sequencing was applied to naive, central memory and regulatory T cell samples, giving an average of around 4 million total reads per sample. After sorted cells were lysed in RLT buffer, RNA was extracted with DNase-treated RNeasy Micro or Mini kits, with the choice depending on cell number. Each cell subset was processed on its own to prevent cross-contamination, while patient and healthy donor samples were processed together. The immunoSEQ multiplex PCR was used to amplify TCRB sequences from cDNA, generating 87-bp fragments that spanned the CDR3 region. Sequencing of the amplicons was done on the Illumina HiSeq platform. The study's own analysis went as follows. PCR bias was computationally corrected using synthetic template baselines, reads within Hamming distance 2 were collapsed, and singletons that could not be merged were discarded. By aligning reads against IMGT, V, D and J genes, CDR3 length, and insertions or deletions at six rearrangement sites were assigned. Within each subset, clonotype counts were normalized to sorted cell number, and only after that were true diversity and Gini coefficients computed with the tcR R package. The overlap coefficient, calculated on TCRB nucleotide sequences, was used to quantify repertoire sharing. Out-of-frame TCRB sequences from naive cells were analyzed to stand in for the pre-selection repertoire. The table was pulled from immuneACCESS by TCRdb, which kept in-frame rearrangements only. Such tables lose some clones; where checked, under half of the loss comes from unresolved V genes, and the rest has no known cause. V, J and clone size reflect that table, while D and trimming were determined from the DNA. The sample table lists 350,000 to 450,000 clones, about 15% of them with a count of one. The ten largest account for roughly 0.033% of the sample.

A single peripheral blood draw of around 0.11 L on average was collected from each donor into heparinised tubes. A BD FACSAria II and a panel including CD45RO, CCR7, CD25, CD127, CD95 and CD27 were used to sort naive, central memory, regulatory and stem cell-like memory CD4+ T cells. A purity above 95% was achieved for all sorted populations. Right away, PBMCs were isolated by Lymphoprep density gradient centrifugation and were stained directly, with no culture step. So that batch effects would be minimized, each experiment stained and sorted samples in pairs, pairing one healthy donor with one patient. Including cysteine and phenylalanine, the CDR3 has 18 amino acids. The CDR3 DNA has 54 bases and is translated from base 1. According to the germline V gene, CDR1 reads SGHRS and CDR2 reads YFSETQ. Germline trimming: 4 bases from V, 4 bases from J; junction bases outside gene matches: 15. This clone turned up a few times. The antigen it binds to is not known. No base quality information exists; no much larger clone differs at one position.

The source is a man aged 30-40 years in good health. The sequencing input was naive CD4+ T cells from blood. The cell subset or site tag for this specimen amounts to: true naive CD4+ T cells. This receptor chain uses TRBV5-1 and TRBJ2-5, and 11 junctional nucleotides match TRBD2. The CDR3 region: CASSPLGPLAGDRETQYF. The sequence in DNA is TGCGCCAGCAGCCCGCTTGGCCCACTAGCGGGAGATCGAGAGACCCAGTACTTC.